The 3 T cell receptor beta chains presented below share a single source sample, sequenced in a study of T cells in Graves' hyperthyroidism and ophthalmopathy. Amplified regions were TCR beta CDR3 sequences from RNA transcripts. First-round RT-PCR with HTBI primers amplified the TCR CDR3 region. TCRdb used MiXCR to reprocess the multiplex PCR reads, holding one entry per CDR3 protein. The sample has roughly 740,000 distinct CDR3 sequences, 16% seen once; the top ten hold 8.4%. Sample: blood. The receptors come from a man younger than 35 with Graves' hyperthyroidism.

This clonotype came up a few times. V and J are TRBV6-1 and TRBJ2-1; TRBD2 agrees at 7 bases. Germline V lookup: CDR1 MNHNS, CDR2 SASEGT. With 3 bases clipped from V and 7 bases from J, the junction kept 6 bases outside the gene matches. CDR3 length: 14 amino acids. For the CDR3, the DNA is TGTGCCAGCAGTGACCTGACTAGCTTAAATGAGCAGTTCTTC. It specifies CASSDLTSLNEQFF.

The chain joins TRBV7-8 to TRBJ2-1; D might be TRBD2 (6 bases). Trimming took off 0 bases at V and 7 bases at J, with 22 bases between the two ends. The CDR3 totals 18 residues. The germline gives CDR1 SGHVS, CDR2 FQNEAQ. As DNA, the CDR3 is TGTGCCAGCAGCTTAGCGCGGTTTCCGGCGGGGAGTGGTAATGAGCAGTTCTTC. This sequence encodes CASSLARFPAGSGNEQFF.

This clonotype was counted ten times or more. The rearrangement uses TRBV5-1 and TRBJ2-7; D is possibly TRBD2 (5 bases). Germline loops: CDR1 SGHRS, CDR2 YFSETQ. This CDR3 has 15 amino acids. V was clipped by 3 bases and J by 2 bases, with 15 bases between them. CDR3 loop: CASSWLGEGTYEQYF. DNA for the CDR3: TGCGCCAGCAGCTGGCTTGGAGAGGGCACCTACGAGCAGTACTTC. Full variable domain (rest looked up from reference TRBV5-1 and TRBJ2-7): KAGVTQTPRYLIKTRGQQVTLSCSPISGHRSVSWYQQTPGQGLQFLFEYFSETQRNKGNFPGRFSGRQFSNSRSEMNVSTLELGDSALYLCASSWLGEGTYEQYFGPGTRLTVT.